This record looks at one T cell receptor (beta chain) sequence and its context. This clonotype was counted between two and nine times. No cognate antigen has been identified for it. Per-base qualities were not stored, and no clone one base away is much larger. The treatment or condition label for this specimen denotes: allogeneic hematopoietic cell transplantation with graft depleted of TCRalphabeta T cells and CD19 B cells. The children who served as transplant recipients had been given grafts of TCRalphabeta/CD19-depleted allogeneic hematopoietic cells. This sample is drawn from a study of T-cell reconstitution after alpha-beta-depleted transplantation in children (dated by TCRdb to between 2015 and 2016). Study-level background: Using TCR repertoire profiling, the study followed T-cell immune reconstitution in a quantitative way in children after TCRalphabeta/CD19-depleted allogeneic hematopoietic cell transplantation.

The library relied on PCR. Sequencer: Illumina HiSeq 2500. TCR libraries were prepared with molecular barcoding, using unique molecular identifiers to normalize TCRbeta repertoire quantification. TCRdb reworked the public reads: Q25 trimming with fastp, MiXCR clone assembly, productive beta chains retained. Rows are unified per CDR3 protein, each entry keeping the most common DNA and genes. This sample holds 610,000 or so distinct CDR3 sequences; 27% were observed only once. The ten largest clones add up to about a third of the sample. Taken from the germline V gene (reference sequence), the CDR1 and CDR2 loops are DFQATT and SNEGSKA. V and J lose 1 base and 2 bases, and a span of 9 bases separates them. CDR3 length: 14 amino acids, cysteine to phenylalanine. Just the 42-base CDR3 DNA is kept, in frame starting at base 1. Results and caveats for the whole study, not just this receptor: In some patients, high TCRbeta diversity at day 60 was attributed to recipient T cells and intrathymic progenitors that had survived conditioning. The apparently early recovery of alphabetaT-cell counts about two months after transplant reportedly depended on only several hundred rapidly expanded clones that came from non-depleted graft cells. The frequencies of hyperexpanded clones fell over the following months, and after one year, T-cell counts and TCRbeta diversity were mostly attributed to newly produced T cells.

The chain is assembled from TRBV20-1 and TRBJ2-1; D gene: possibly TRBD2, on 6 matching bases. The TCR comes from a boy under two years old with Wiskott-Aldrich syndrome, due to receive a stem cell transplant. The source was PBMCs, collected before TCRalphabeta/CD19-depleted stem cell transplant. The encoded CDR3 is CSARAGATYNEQFF. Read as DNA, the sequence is TGCAGTGCTAGAGCGGGAGCTACCTACAATGAGCAGTTCTTC.